Following are 24 T cell receptor beta chains from one sample sequenced in a study of shared clonotypes between healthy human individuals. TCRdb's table, derived via immunoSEQ multiplex PCR, lists solely in-frame clones and lacks some. The repertoire holds approximately 2.4 million clones, with around 95% as singletons. Sequenced: naive CD4+ T cells sorted from blood. The sample's subset: CD45RA+ positively selected. Receptors were obtained from a man between 18 and 35 years old in good health.

This sequence joins TRBV28 and TRBJ1-5; D remains unclear. CDR1 is MDHEN and CDR2 is SYDVKM in the germline V gene. The CDR3 covers 13 residues. The V end was cut by 6 bases, the J end by 0 bases, with 6 bases between. The CDR3 loop reads CASRWVSNQPQHF. The CDR3 DNA is TGTGCCAGCAGGTGGGTTAGCAATCAGCCCCAGCATTTT.

This clone was found a few times. Different DNA sequences within this sample yield the same CDR3. The chain recombines TRBV18 with TRBJ1-5; D call uncertain. This CDR3 comprises 13 residues. V gave up 4 bases and J gave up 1 base, with 5 bases separating them. Germline V gene data show CDR1 as KGHSH and CDR2 as LQKENI. CDR3 sequence (DNA): TGTGCCAGCTCACTGGGAAGCAATCAGCCCCAGCATTTT. It codes for CASSLGSNQPQHF.

The genes are TRBV5-4 and TRBJ2-1, with D perhaps matching TRBD1 or TRBD2 (6 bases each). Trimming shortened V by 4 bases and J by 2 bases, and 19 bases separated the two germline ends. CDR3 length equals 17 residues. Germline values: CDR1 SGHNT, CDR2 YYREEE (reference sequence). CDR3 protein: CASSLLGGGGPYNEQFF. CDR3 coding DNA: TGTGCCAGCAGCCTCTTGGGAGGTGGGGGCCCCTACAATGAGCAGTTCTTC.

This chain uses TRBV2 with TRBJ2-1, with a possible D match to TRBD2 (5 bases). V was trimmed by 5 bases and J by 4 bases, leaving 15 bases between them. The CDR3 has 15 residues. Germline lookup yields CDR1 SNHLY and CDR2 FYNNEI. CDR3 residues: CASSRRPSLYNEQFF. The CDR3 bases are TGTGCCAGCAGTCGGAGGCCCTCCCTTTACAATGAGCAGTTCTTC.

The J gene is TRBJ1-1, the V gene TRBV30; D perhaps matches TRBD1 (6 bases). CDR3 length: 11 amino acids. Germline V gene data show CDR1 as GTSNPN and CDR2 as SVGIG (reference sequence). Trimming cost V 2 bases and J 7 bases, with 8 bases left between them. CDR3 coding DNA: TGTGCCTGGAGTAGAGGGGGTGAAGCTTTCTTT. Amino acid sequence: CAWSRGGEAFF.

The rearrangement joins TRBV29-1 to TRBJ1-1; D is uncertain. Germline CDR1 reads SQVTM; CDR2 reads ANQGSEA. V lost 6 bases and J 0 bases, leaving 8 bases between the germline ends. The length of the CDR3 is 12 residues. For the CDR3, the DNA is TGCAGCGTCTACCGTATGAACACTGAAGCTTTCTTT. As protein: CSVYRMNTEAFF.

Details on this clone: Within the sample, other DNA sequences also encode this same CDR3. DNA for the CDR3: TGTGCCAGCAGTTCCGGACTAGCGGGACACGAGCAGTTCTTC. This gives the protein CASSSGLAGHEQFF. This sequence joins TRBV7-2 and TRBJ2-1; 12 bases agree with TRBD2. Germline CDR1 and CDR2: SGHTA and FQGNSA. The CDR3 runs to 14 residues. Trimming at V came to 6 bases and at J to 10 bases, leaving 7 bases not matched to a gene.

CDR3: CASSLSKFWENEQFF. CDR3 nucleotide sequence: TGTGCCAGCAGTTTATCGAAGTTCTGGGAGAATGAGCAGTTCTTC. The chain couples TRBV27 to TRBJ2-1; a weak D match, TRBD2 (5 bases). The CDR3 has 15 amino acids. CDR1 is MNHEY and CDR2 is SMNVEV in the germline V gene (reference sequence). The ends were cut back, 0 bases at V and 7 bases at J, with 13 bases in the middle.

The chain uses TRBV2 and TRBJ2-5, with D possibly matching TRBD2 (6 bases). CDR1 is SNHLY and CDR2 is FYNNEI in the germline V gene. V gave up 2 bases and J gave up 3 bases, with 16 bases separating them. There are 16 residues in the CDR3. This CDR3 reads CASSEMGRGNEETQYF. As DNA, the CDR3 is TGTGCCAGCAGTGAAATGGGACGGGGGAACGAAGAGACCCAGTACTTC.

This chain connects TRBV28 to TRBJ1-6, with 9 bases fitting TRBD1. The germline gives CDR1 MDHEN, CDR2 SYDVKM. CDR3 length: 15 residues. Trimming cost V 2 bases and J 7 bases; bases outside gene matches: 3. Here the CDR3 DNA reads TGTGCCAGCAGTTTAAATGACAGGGGGAATTCACCCCTCCACTTT. Amino acid sequence: CASSLNDRGNSPLHF.

This rearrangement joins TRBV6-1 to TRBJ2-7; possibly TRBD2 for D (6 bases). V was shortened by 6 bases and J by 9 bases, with 15 bases between the two germline ends. Germline V gene lookup returns CDR1 MNHNS and CDR2 SASEGT. This CDR3 region has 12 residues. The CDR3 region is CASRRGERGQYF. DNA of the CDR3: TGTGCCAGCAGGCGGGGAGAAAGAGGGCAGTACTTC.

This clone has only one observation. J is TRBJ2-3 and V is TRBV18, with a weak D call TRBD2 (6 bases). Germline V gene data show CDR1 as KGHSH and CDR2 as LQKENI. The germline V and J ends were trimmed by 3 bases and 10 bases, with 17 bases remaining between them. The CDR3 contains 14 residues. The CDR3 loop reads CASSPPGLSNAQYF. The CDR3, as DNA: TGTGCCAGCTCACCCCCGGGACTGTCGAACGCGCAGTATTTT.

As to this clone: Other DNA sequences in this sample translate to the same CDR3. The J gene is TRBJ1-3, the V gene TRBV18, with 11 bases aligning to TRBD1. CDR1 and CDR2 from the germline V gene are KGHSH and LQKENI. The J segment lost 4 bases and the V segment lost 4 bases, leaving 6 bases of the junction unmatched. CDR3 length equals 16 residues. The CDR3 reads CASSLGTGGSGNTIYF. In nucleotides, the CDR3 is TGTGCCAGCTCACTTGGGACAGGGGGGTCCGGAAACACCATATATTTT.

As regards this clone: The identical CDR3 is also encoded by other nucleotide sequences in the sample. This rearrangement joins TRBV27 to TRBJ2-7; D might be TRBD1 (8 bases). CDR3 length equals 13 residues. With 2 bases removed from V and 6 bases from J, the gap between germline ends came to 11 bases. Germline V gives CDR1 MNHEY, CDR2 SMNVEV (reference sequence). CDR3 DNA: TGTGCCAGCAGTTTAAACAGGGGGGGCGAGCAGTACTTC. It translates to CASSLNRGGEQYF.

On this clone itself: Other DNA variants within this sample encode the same CDR3. The V gene is TRBV18, the J gene TRBJ1-5, with unresolved D. Trimming removed 3 bases from V and 4 bases from J, with 7 bases in between. The CDR3 consists of 13 residues. Per germline, CDR1 KGHSH and CDR2 LQKENI. For the CDR3, the DNA is TGTGCCAGCTCACCCAGCGAAAATCAGCCCCAGCATTTT. Translated: CASSPSENQPQHF.

The chain joins TRBV2 to TRBJ2-1; TRBD2 matches 11 bases. Germline V gene lookup returns CDR1 SNHLY and CDR2 FYNNEI. The V segment lost 6 bases and the J segment 7 bases; nucleotides outside the gene matches: 5. This CDR3 is 14 amino acids long. The CDR3 DNA is TGTGCCAGCAGGAATAGCGGGGGGGCGAATGAGCAGTTCTTC. It specifies CASRNSGGANEQFF.

The CDR3 DNA reads as TGTGCCAGCAGCCCAAGCGGGACAGGGGGCTACAATGAGCAGTTCTTC. As protein: CASSPSGTGGYNEQFF. This chain connects TRBV11-3 to TRBJ2-1; 11 bases match TRBD1. The germline gives CDR1 SGHNT, CDR2 YENEEA. CDR3 length equals 16 residues. V lost 5 bases and J lost 3; bases outside the gene matches: 6.

V and J are TRBV6-4 and TRBJ1-1; D call uncertain. This CDR3 is built from 11 residues. The germline gives CDR1 MRHNA, CDR2 SNTAGT. Deletions cut 7 bases from V and 7 bases from J, with 10 bases between. CDR3 sequence (DNA): TGTGCCAGCACCGGAATCGATGAAGCTTTCTTT. As protein: CASTGIDEAFF.

The chain carries TRBV6-1 and TRBJ2-1; 8 bases align to TRBD1. Germline values: CDR1 MNHNS, CDR2 SASEGT. This CDR3 has 16 amino acids. J lost 4 bases, V lost 4 bases, and 9 bases had no gene match. CDR3 coding DNA: TGTGCCAGCAGTGGTTTCGGGCAGGGGGCTTACAATGAGCAGTTCTTC. Protein product: CASSGFGQGAYNEQFF.

The chain is built from TRBV2 and TRBJ2-1, with TRBD1 as a possible D gene (6 bases). Trimming left V 0 bases short and J 3 bases short, with 9 bases between. The CDR3 is 15 residues long. Germline V gene sequence: CDR1 SNHLY, CDR2 FYNNEI. The CDR3 region has the DNA TGTGCCAGCAGTGAAGCGGGGGCCGTCTACAATGAGCAGTTCTTC. It translates to CASSEAGAVYNEQFF. Full variable domain (outside the CDR3, taken from reference TRBV2 and TRBJ2-1): EPEVTQTPSHQVTQMGQEVILRCVPISNHLYFYWYRQILGQKVEFLVSFYNNEISEKSEIFDDQFSVERPDGSNFTLKIRSTKLEDSAMYFCASSEAGAVYNEQFFGPGTRLTVL.

The sample holds one count of this clone. The chain employs TRBV25-1 and TRBJ1-5, with D unresolved. CDR1 and CDR2 (germline): MGHDK, SYGVNS. The CDR3 totals 14 residues. Trimming removed 5 bases at V and 6 bases at J, with 14 bases between. CDR3 nucleotide sequence: TGTGCCAGCAGTTTCGCGGGAATCGGTCAGCCCCAGCATTTT. Protein sequence: CASSFAGIGQPQHF.

A single count supports this clone. V and J are TRBV6-5 and TRBJ2-5; D call uncertain. V shed 6 bases and J shed 11 bases, with 13 bases lying between them. The CDR3 is 11 amino acids. The germline CDR1 and CDR2 sequences are MNHEY and SVGAGI. The CDR3 loop reads CASSSGPAQYF. The DNA for the CDR3 is TGTGCCAGCAGCTCAGGACCGGCGCAGTACTTC.

The rearrangement uses TRBV18 and TRBJ2-7; D ambiguous. Trimming pared 1 base from V and 6 bases from J, leaving 13 bases between. This CDR3 spans 14 amino acids. The germline CDR1 and CDR2 sequences are KGHSH and LQKENI. The CDR3 DNA is TGTGCCAGCTCACCACAGATCACGGACGTCGAGCAGTACTTC. The encoded protein is CASSPQITDVEQYF. Variable domain in full (rest from reference TRBV18 and TRBJ2-7): NAGVMQNPRHLVRRRGQEARLRCSPMKGHSHVYWYRQLPEEGLKFMVYLQKENIIDESGMPKERFSAEFPKEGPSILRIQQVVRGDSAAYFCASSPQITDVEQYFGPGTRLTVT.

The genes are TRBV30 and TRBJ1-5; weak D call: TRBD1 (5 bases). The germline CDR1 and CDR2 sequences are GTSNPN and SVGIG (reference sequence). V was shortened by 5 bases and J by 2 bases, with 22 bases between the two germline ends. This CDR3 is 17 amino acids long. CDR3 region: CAWGVGGRERGNQPQHF. The CDR3 DNA is TGTGCCTGGGGAGTCGGAGGCAGGGAGAGGGGCAATCAGCCCCAGCATTTT.